Shown below are 11 T cell receptor beta chains from a single sample sequenced in a study of blood T cell repertoires in COVID-19. This table comes from immunoSEQ multiplex PCR, and its TCRdb copy is limited to in-frame clones, with some not included. The table lists about 300,000 clones, approximately 85% of them singletons. Sequencing was done on a sample of peripheral blood. Receptors were obtained from a woman in her forties or fifties with acute or convalescent COVID-19.

The chain links TRBV6-5 to TRBJ1-5; D is unresolved. Germline V lookup: CDR1 MNHEY, CDR2 SVGAGI. The CDR3 length is 13 residues. V was shortened by 8 bases and J by 2 bases, with 10 bases between the two germline ends. This CDR3 is CASGPSGNQPQHF. In DNA, the CDR3 is TGTGCCAGCGGTCCCTCGGGCAATCAGCCCCAGCATTTT.

This chain joins TRBV7-2 and TRBJ2-2; the match to TRBD2 covers 9 bases. V was clipped by 3 bases and J by 5 bases; unmatched bases: 7. The germline CDR1 and CDR2 sequences are SGHTA and FQGNSA. The CDR3 is 16 residues long. The CDR3, as DNA: TGTGCCAGCAGCTTCTTCTCAAGCGGGAGGACCGGGGAGCTGTTTTTT. Translation: CASSFFSSGRTGELFF. Full variable domain (outside the CDR3, taken from reference TRBV7-2 and TRBJ2-2): GAGVSQSPSNKVTEKGKDVELRCDPISGHTALYWYRQSLGQGLEFLIYFQGNSAPDKSGLPSDRFSAERTGGSVSTLTIQRTQQEDSAVYLCASSFFSSGRTGELFFGEGSRLTVL.

The rearrangement joins TRBV5-4 to TRBJ2-3, with 15 bases fitting TRBD2. V trimming: 4 bases; J trimming: 0 bases; junction bases outside the gene matches: 12. The germline CDR1 and CDR2 sequences are SGHNT and YYREEE (reference sequence). The CDR3 length is 20 residues. CDR3 amino acids: CASSLGLAGGYQQSTDTQYF. The CDR3 coding sequence is TGTGCCAGCAGCCTGGGACTAGCGGGAGGTTACCAACAAAGCACAGATACGCAGTATTTT. Using reference TRBV5-4 and TRBJ2-3 for the parts outside the CDR3, the full variable domain is ETGVTQSPTHLIKTRGQQVTLRCSSQSGHNTVSWYQQALGQGPQFIFQYYREEENGRGNFPPRFSGLQFPNYSSELNVNALELDDSALYLCASSLGLAGGYQQSTDTQYFGPGTRLTVL.

This chain joins TRBV7-3 and TRBJ2-1; 10 nucleotides match TRBD1. The germline gives CDR1 SGHTA, CDR2 FQGTGA. The CDR3 spans 16 residues. After removal of 5 bases from V and 6 bases from J, the junction contained 10 bases not matched to a gene. DNA of the CDR3: TGTGCCAGCAGCGGCAGTCGACAGGGGGCGGGCAATGAGCAGTTCTTC. This translates into CASSGSRQGAGNEQFF.

This chain links TRBV4-1 with TRBJ1-1; D gene uncertain. There are 15 residues in the CDR3. V was trimmed by 0 bases and J by 2 bases, leaving 10 bases between them. Per the germline V gene, CDR1 is MGHRA and CDR2 is YSYEKL. CDR3 nucleotide sequence: TGCGCCAGCAGCCAAGATCTGGCGGCAAACACTGAAGCTTTCTTT. This translates into CASSQDLAANTEAFF.

The chain links TRBV6-4 to TRBJ2-3; possibly TRBD1 for D (6 bases). Germline CDR1 is MRHNA and CDR2 is SNTAGT. V lost 3 bases and J 4 bases, leaving 8 bases between the germline ends. This CDR3 region has 13 residues. As DNA, the CDR3 is TGTGCCAGCAGTGAGGGGGCGGCAGATACGCAGTATTTT. It encodes CASSEGAADTQYF.

The gene calls are TRBV20-1 and TRBJ1-5; D is ambiguous. The germline gives CDR1 DFQATT, CDR2 SNEGSKA (reference sequence). CDR3 length: 11 residues. The V and J ends lost 7 bases and 5 bases respectively, with 9 bases between them. DNA of the CDR3: TGCAGTGAACGGGGAGATCAGCCCCAGCATTTT. It codes for CSERGDQPQHF.

The chain combines TRBV30 with TRBJ2-3, with 12 bases aligning to TRBD2. There are 17 residues in the CDR3. Per the germline V gene, CDR1 is GTSNPN and CDR2 is SVGIG (reference sequence). The V and J ends lost 5 bases and 2 bases, in that order; junction bases with no gene match: 11. The CDR3 here is CAWVPLRLAGVTDTQYF. Written as DNA, the CDR3 is TGTGCCTGGGTACCCCTACGACTAGCGGGAGTCACAGATACGCAGTATTTT.

This clone was observed a single time. The V and J genes are TRBV19 and TRBJ1-5; 11 positions match TRBD1. In germline, CDR1 is LNHDA, CDR2 SQIVND (reference sequence). This CDR3 is built from 19 residues. After removal of 5 bases from V and 2 bases from J, the junction contained 14 bases not matched to a gene. CDR3 residues: CASSLVWTGGAPGNQPQHF. The CDR3 nucleotides read TGTGCCAGTAGTCTGGTGTGGACAGGGGGCGCCCCGGGCAATCAGCCCCAGCATTTT.

CDR3 nucleotide sequence: TGTGCCAGCAGCCCCCCCCTTCGCCTATACAATGAGCAGTTCTTC. Protein product: CASSPPLRLYNEQFF. The rearrangement uses TRBV5-4 and TRBJ2-1; no definite D call. CDR1 and CDR2 from the germline V gene are SGHNT and YYREEE (reference sequence). Trimming pared 4 bases from V and 4 bases from J, leaving 15 bases between. The CDR3 contains 15 residues.

The V call is TRBV5-1, the J call TRBJ2-5, with 7 bases that match TRBD1. V shed 4 bases and J 6 bases; nucleotides not matched to a gene: 9. The CDR3 is 14 residues long. Germline-derived CDR1 and CDR2 are SGHRS and YFSETQ. In DNA form, the CDR3 reads TGCGCCAGCAGCCCAACAGGGGTCGGGCAGACCCAGTACTTC. Translating it yields CASSPTGVGQTQYF.